This is a list of T cell receptor beta chains from one sample in a study of technical replicates of blood from several donors. The method was immunoSEQ multiplex PCR; TCRdb's version includes in-frame clones alone and lacks a portion of them. Altogether 70,000 to 95,000 clones are present, 94% being singletons, with the ten largest covering under 0.3%. Source material: T cells isolated from PBMCs. These receptors all stem from a human donor in good health. Both conserved end residues are part of each CDR3. D genes are given only for firm matches. Clone size is given for some rows only: seen once, a few or many times, or a class if the clone is expanded.

J gene	V gene	clone size	D gene	CDR3 protein	CDR3 DNA
TRBJ1-2	TRBV4-2	-	TRBD1	CASSQTGQSNYGYTF	TGTGCCAGCAGCCAGACGGGACAGTCTAACTATGGCTACACCTTC
TRBJ2-7	TRBV5-1	-	TRBD2	CASSLAGGGLYEQYF	TGCGCCAGCAGCTTGGCGGGGGGAGGGCTTTACGAGCAGTACTTC
TRBJ2-7	TRBV11-2	once	TRBD1	CASSSLRTGVGNEQYF	TGTGCCAGCAGCTCGCTTAGGACAGGGGTGGGGAACGAGCAGTACTTC
TRBJ2-7	TRBV5-1	-	TRBD1	CASSLGTGNYEQYF	TGCGCCAGCAGCTTGGGGACAGGGAACTACGAGCAGTACTTC
TRBJ1-1	TRBV10-1	-	-	CASSYSPDTKAFF	TGCGCCAGCAGTTACAGCCCGGACACTAAAGCTTTCTTT
TRBJ2-2	TRBV2	-	-	CASGESMNTGELFF	TGTGCCAGCGGAGAATCCATGAACACCGGGGAGCTGTTTTTT
TRBJ2-1	TRBV10-1	-	TRBD1	CASSGTGGWNEQFF	TGCGCCAGCAGTGGGACAGGGGGCTGGAATGAGCAGTTCTTC
TRBJ2-5	TRBV7-3	-	TRBD2	CASSPGGSGGNQETQYF	TGTGCCAGCAGCCCAGGGGGTAGCGGGGGGAACCAAGAGACCCAGTACTTC
TRBJ2-2	TRBV7-6	-	TRBD2	CASSSTRLAVTTGELFF	TGTGCCAGCAGCTCTACTAGGCTAGCGGTGACTACCGGGGAGCTGTTTTTT
TRBJ2-7	TRBV4-1	-	-	CASSQDAGGGSYEQYF	TGCGCCAGCAGCCAAGATGCTGGAGGGGGCAGTTACGAGCAGTACTTC
TRBJ1-2	TRBV25-1	-	-	CASSDLRGLSLSYTF	TGTGCCAGCAGTGACTTGCGGGGCCTAAGTTTAAGCTACACCTTC
TRBJ2-5	TRBV30	once	-	CAWSVRVGETQYF	TGTGCCTGGAGTGTACGAGTCGGGGAGACCCAGTACTTC
TRBJ1-2	TRBV19	-	-	CASSIQISGSRGYTF	TGTGCCAGTAGTATCCAAATATCGGGGAGTAGAGGCTACACCTTC
TRBJ1-2	TRBV27	-	-	CASSSYPTTWPYGYTF	TGTGCCAGCAGTTCCTACCCTACGACATGGCCTTATGGCTACACCTTC
TRBJ2-7	TRBV5-1	once	TRBD2	CASSLDLAGIGEQYF	TGCGCCAGCAGCTTGGATCTAGCGGGAATTGGCGAGCAGTACTTC
TRBJ1-3	TRBV29-1	-	TRBD1	CSVGDSRSGNTIYF	TGCAGCGTTGGGGACAGCCGCTCTGGAAACACCATATATTTT
TRBJ1-1	TRBV6-5	-	-	CASMRGTEAFF	TGTGCCAGCATGCGGGGAACTGAAGCTTTCTTT
TRBJ2-4	TRBV6-6	-	-	CASRTEAKNIQYF	TGTGCCAGCCGTACTGAGGCCAAAAACATTCAGTACTTC
TRBJ2-7	TRBV6-1	-	TRBD1	CASSVQQGPWDEQYF	TGTGCCAGCAGTGTCCAACAGGGGCCTTGGGACGAGCAGTACTTC
TRBJ2-5	TRBV6-1	-	TRBD2	CASSEGREGRGSGETQYF	TGTGCCAGCAGTGAGGGGCGGGAGGGCCGAGGATCGGGAGAGACCCAGTACTTC
TRBJ2-7	TRBV11-2	-	-	CASSLAQTFREEQYF	TGTGCCAGCAGCTTAGCCCAAACCTTCAGGGAAGAGCAGTACTTC
TRBJ1-3	TRBV6-6	-	-	CASIGRAGNTIYF	TGTGCCAGCATAGGGAGGGCCGGAAACACCATATATTTT
TRBJ1-2	TRBV6-5	-	-	CASSYSGRANGYTF	TGTGCCAGCAGTTACTCAGGGAGGGCAAATGGCTACACCTTC
TRBJ2-7	TRBV29-1	-	-	CSVDRGRQSDEQYF	TGCAGCGTTGATCGAGGGAGGCAGAGCGACGAGCAGTACTTC
TRBJ2-1	TRBV7-9	-	TRBD2	CASSFSSPMTSGRSEQFF	TGTGCCAGCAGCTTCTCGTCCCCAATGACTAGCGGGAGGAGTGAGCAGTTCTTC
TRBJ2-1	TRBV7-2	-	TRBD2	CASSSSGSRYYEQFF	TGTGCCAGCAGCTCTAGCGGGAGCCGATATTATGAGCAGTTCTTC
TRBJ1-2	TRBV28	-	TRBD1	CASSFKDRLPGTF	TGTGCCAGCAGTTTTAAGGACAGGCTCCCGGGCACCTTC
TRBJ2-3	TRBV19	-	TRBD1	CASSPGTGGTDTQYF	TGTGCCAGTAGTCCCGGGACAGGGGGCACAGATACGCAGTATTTT
TRBJ2-7	TRBV11-2	-	TRBD2	CASSVAGSFSYEQYF	TGTGCCAGCAGCGTAGCGGGGTCCTTCTCCTACGAGCAGTACTTC
TRBJ1-6	TRBV11-3	-	TRBD1	CASSSNLSGQGPYNSPLHF	TGTGCCAGCAGCTCCAATTTATCCGGACAGGGTCCCTATAATTCACCCCTCCACTTT
TRBJ2-1	TRBV9	-	-	CASSEQGRLHNEQFF	TGTGCCAGCAGCGAACAGGGTAGGCTTCACAATGAGCAGTTCTTC
TRBJ2-3	TRBV5-4	-	-	CASIARLEGTDTQYF	TGTGCCAGCATCGCCAGACTAGAGGGTACAGATACGCAGTATTTT
TRBJ2-7	TRBV2	-	TRBD2	CASSRTSGDYEQYF	TGTGCCAGCAGCAGGACTAGCGGGGACTACGAGCAGTACTTC
TRBJ2-7	TRBV27	-	TRBD1	CASSRPGQGFYEQYF	TGTGCCAGCAGCCGCCCGGGACAGGGGTTCTACGAGCAGTACTTC
TRBJ2-7	TRBV6-5	-	-	CASSRSGTSGYEQYF	TGTGCCAGCAGTCGCTCCGGGACATCGGGCTACGAGCAGTACTTC
TRBJ1-1	TRBV5-8	-	TRBD1	CASSFRDRGMNTEAFF	TGTGCCAGCAGCTTCCGGGACAGGGGGATGAACACTGAAGCTTTCTTT
TRBJ2-5	TRBV27	-	TRBD1	CASSPATGIVETQYF	TGTGCCAGCAGTCCGGCGACAGGGATAGTGGAGACCCAGTACTTC
TRBJ1-1	TRBV5-1	-	TRBD1	CASSFRTGTEAFF	TGCGCCAGCAGCTTCCGGACAGGCACTGAAGCTTTCTTT
TRBJ2-7	TRBV5-1	-	-	CASRISGPDYEQYF	TGCGCCAGCAGAATATCGGGTCCTGACTACGAGCAGTACTTC
TRBJ2-1	TRBV4-1	-	-	CASSTRRLPRYNEQFF	TGCGCCAGCAGCACTAGGAGACTACCACGTTACAATGAGCAGTTCTTC
TRBJ2-1	TRBV9	-	-	CASTPHPGEVNEQFF	TGTGCCAGCACCCCCCATCCGGGGGAAGTGAATGAGCAGTTCTTC
TRBJ2-1	TRBV25-1	-	-	CASSGGAPLGQFF	TGTGCCAGCAGTGGCGGGGCACCCCTCGGGCAGTTCTTC
TRBJ2-5	TRBV6-1	once	-	CASSVSGLETQYF	TGTGCCAGCAGTGTAAGCGGGTTAGAGACCCAGTACTTC
TRBJ2-7	TRBV6-1	-	-	CASSASFSSYEQYF	TGTGCCAGCAGTGCTTCGTTCAGCTCCTACGAGCAGTACTTC
TRBJ2-5	TRBV5-1	-	TRBD2	CASSFSPGLAVRETQYF	TGCGCCAGCAGCTTTTCTCCGGGACTAGCGGTCCGGGAGACCCAGTACTTC
TRBJ2-1	TRBV7-9	-	-	CASSLGRQEINEQFF	TGTGCCAGCAGCTTAGGTCGACAGGAAATCAATGAGCAGTTCTTC
TRBJ2-6	TRBV28	-	-	CASSRGNSGANVLTF	TGTGCCAGCAGTCGAGGCAACTCTGGGGCCAACGTCCTGACTTTC
TRBJ2-2	TRBV19	-	TRBD2	CASRKLAGGRAGELFF	TGTGCCAGTAGGAAACTAGCGGGGGGCCGTGCCGGGGAGCTGTTTTTT
TRBJ1-5	TRBV4-1	-	TRBD1	CASSHDRTGSNQPQHF	TGCGCCAGCAGCCATGATCGGACAGGCAGCAATCAGCCCCAGCATTTT
TRBJ2-7	TRBV6-1	-	-	CASTDSTYYEQYF	TGTGCCAGCACGGACAGTACATACTACGAGCAGTACTTC
TRBJ1-6	TRBV25-1	-	-	CASKSTQGGSPLHF	TGTGCCAGCAAATCCACACAGGGTGGATCACCCCTCCACTTT
TRBJ2-5	TRBV5-6	-	-	CASSFIAETDQETQYF	TGTGCCAGCAGCTTCATTGCGGAGACGGACCAAGAGACCCAGTACTTC
TRBJ1-1	TRBV6-4	-	-	CASRRSSGTANTEAFF	TGTGCCAGCAGACGTTCTTCGGGAACGGCGAACACTGAAGCTTTCTTT
TRBJ2-3	TRBV5-4	-	-	CASSLGRSTDTQYF	TGTGCCAGCAGCTTGGGCAGGAGCACAGATACGCAGTATTTT
TRBJ1-1	TRBV6-1	-	-	CASSEASLHTEAFF	TGTGCCAGCAGTGAAGCGAGCTTGCACACTGAAGCTTTCTTT
TRBJ2-3	TRBV27	-	-	CARRTGTPLTPTDTQYF	TGTGCCCGACGAACCGGGACACCGCTAACCCCCACAGATACGCAGTATTTT
TRBJ1-1	TRBV30	few	TRBD1	CACQTGGAEAFF	TGTGCCTGCCAGACAGGGGGGGCTGAAGCTTTCTTT
TRBJ1-2	TRBV28	-	-	CASSLDILANYGYTF	TGTGCCAGCAGTCTCGACATCTTAGCTAACTATGGCTACACCTTC
TRBJ2-6	TRBV2	once	-	CASRETQFSGANVLTF	TGTGCCAGCAGGGAAACACAGTTCTCTGGGGCCAACGTCCTGACTTTC